This TCR beta chain derives from a study of blood T cell repertoires in COVID-19. On the study more broadly: The United States, Italy and Spain supplied acute and convalescent COVID-19 samples. Sample material is recorded as cDNA or gDNA derived from T cells, B-cell-depleted T cells, or PBMCs.

In the study's own analysis: Reference gene primer amplification gave estimated nucleated cell counts. Clones were sequenced by immunoSEQ multiplex PCR, and TCRdb holds only the in-frame ones, with some missing. Clone size and V and J calls were adopted from that table, with D and trimming inferred from the DNA. This table has around 35,000 clones, over 70% appearing once. This CDR3 comprises 15 residues. Germline V CDR1 and CDR2: MNHEY, SMNVEV (reference sequence). Trimming took off 2 bases at V and 2 bases at J, with 12 bases between the two ends. This clone turned up a few times. Sequenced input: peripheral blood. The source is an older man with COVID-19, enrolled during active disease. The genes are TRBV27 and TRBJ1-2, with a weak D call TRBD1 (6 bases). CDR3 loop: CASSLVATGNYGYTF. CDR3 sequence (DNA): TGTGCCAGCAGTTTAGTCGCGACAGGAAACTATGGCTACACCTTC.